A selection of T cell receptor beta chains follows, all from one sample in a study of beta chain features in type 1 diabetes. Measured with immunoSEQ multiplex PCR; TCRdb has only the in-frame clones, and not every one. Found here are about 620,000 clones, 15% to 19% of them singletons; the top ten hold under 0.095%. Sequenced: naive CD4+ T cells from blood. The source is a young man in good health. Both conserved end residues are part of each CDR3. Fields, in order: J gene, V gene, CDR3 protein.

>TRBJ2-7|TRBV6-5
CASSSGPTGTPWQYF
>TRBJ2-1|TRBV7-9
CASSLGAYYNEQFF
>TRBJ1-2|TRBV7-8
CASSLRAGGDGYTF
>TRBJ2-3|TRBV9
CASSVDPRERQDTQYF
>TRBJ2-1|TRBV4-2
CASSPQDSTIEQFF
>TRBJ1-6|TRBV30
CAWERGGTYNSPLHF
>TRBJ2-7|TRBV7-2
CASSLEPSGYEQYF
>TRBJ2-5|TRBV9
CASSVGPGGSQETQYF
>TRBJ2-7|TRBV7-9
CASSLAWSASYEQYF
>TRBJ2-1|TRBV4-1
CASSQEASGFQEQFF